A single sample is the source of the 12 T cell receptor beta chains below, sequenced in a study of shared clonotypes between healthy human individuals. Clones were sequenced by immunoSEQ multiplex PCR, and TCRdb holds only the in-frame ones, with some missing. Of more than 1 million clones listed, about 84% are singletons. Sequencing used memory CD4+ T cells from PBMCs. Subset: CD45RA-negative fraction. The receptors here all came from a man between 18 and 35 years old in good health. Some clones in this sample may be carry-over from other donors' samples.

J is TRBJ2-2 and V is TRBV20-1, with D hard to call. Trimming removed 2 bases from V and 6 bases from J, with 4 bases in between. Germline CDR1 DFQATT, CDR2 SNEGSKA (reference sequence). The CDR3 has 11 residues. The CDR3 DNA follows: TGCAGTGCTAGATCCCCCGGGGAGCTGTTTTTT. It translates to CSARSPGELFF.

This clone was counted a single time. This CDR3 is also generated by other DNA sequences in the sample. The chain uses TRBV5-4 and TRBJ1-1, with TRBD1 matching over 10 bases. Trimming took 0 bases from V and 3 from J; bases not matched to a gene: 2. CDR1 and CDR2 from the germline V gene are SGHNT and YYREEE (reference sequence). CDR3 length: 15 residues. CDR3 in amino acids: CASSLGGTGDTEAFF. CDR3 bases: TGTGCCAGCAGCTTGGGCGGGACAGGGGACACTGAAGCTTTCTTT.

This chain uses TRBV28 with TRBJ2-7; 11 bases line up with TRBD2. CDR1 is MDHEN, CDR2 SYDVKM, per germline. This CDR3 is 14 amino acids long. The ends lost 6 bases at V and 4 bases at J; junction bases unmatched: 5. The CDR3: CASSFASGRYEQYF. The CDR3 DNA reads as TGTGCCAGCAGCTTTGCTAGCGGGAGGTACGAGCAGTACTTC.

Details on this clone: One end of the junction does not line up with germline, which may come from a read error. The genes are TRBV2 and TRBJ2-7; TRBD1 might be the D (6 bases). There are 15 residues in the CDR3. Germline V lookup: CDR1 SNHLY, CDR2 FYNNEI. CDR3 sequence: CASRGTHLSANEQYF. In DNA, the CDR3 is TGTGCCAGCAGGGGGACACACCTCTCCGCAAACGAACAGTACTTC. Complete variable domain (other parts from reference TRBV2 and TRBJ2-7): EPEVTQTPSHQVTQMGQEVILRCVPISNHLYFYWYRQILGQKVEFLVSFYNNEISEKSEIFDDQFSVERPDGSNFTLKIRSTKLEDSAMYFCASRGTHLSANEQYFGPGTRLTVT.

V and J are TRBV7-9 and TRBJ2-2; D uncertain. V lost 3 bases and J lost 0, with 8 bases in between. Germline values: CDR1 SEHNR, CDR2 FQNEAQ (reference sequence). The CDR3 length is 15 residues. In DNA, the CDR3 is TGTGCCAGCAGCTTGGCTAGAACGAACACCGGGGAGCTGTTTTTT. The encoded protein is CASSLARTNTGELFF. The full variable domain, in which reference TRBV7-9 and TRBJ2-2 provide the parts outside the CDR3, is DTGVSQNPRHKITKRGQNVTFRCDPISEHNRLYWYRQTLGQGPEFLTYFQNEAQLEKSRLLSDRFSAERPKGSFSTLEIQRTEQGDSAMYLCASSLARTNTGELFFGEGSRLTVL.

The V gene is TRBV11-2, the J gene TRBJ2-7; TRBD1 is a possible D gene (5 bases). The CDR3 is made up of 15 amino acids. Germline assignment: CDR1 SGHAT and CDR2 FQNNGV. With 0 bases removed from V and 0 bases from J, the gap between germline ends came to 9 bases. The CDR3 DNA sequence: TGTGCCAGCAGCTTAGAATGGGGCCCCTCCTACGAGCAGTACTTC. This encodes CASSLEWGPSYEQYF.

V usage is TRBV7-6 and J usage is TRBJ2-2; TRBD2 matches at 7 bases. The CDR3 spans 15 residues. Germline-derived CDR1 and CDR2 are SGHVS and FNYEAQ. Unmatched junction bases numbered 7, after V lost 4 bases and J lost 5 bases. CDR3 bases: TGTGCCAGCAGCTCGGTCCTGGGGGGGACCGGGGAGCTGTTTTTT. It specifies CASSSVLGGTGELFF.

This chain connects TRBV2 to TRBJ2-2, with D uncertain. The CDR3 consists of 13 residues. Germline lookup yields CDR1 SNHLY and CDR2 FYNNEI. V was cut by 4 bases and J by 7 bases, with 10 bases left in between. The CDR3 is CASSGIAGGELFF. As DNA, the CDR3 is TGTGCCAGCAGTGGAATAGCTGGCGGGGAGCTGTTTTTT. The variable domain in full, with the rest retrieved from reference TRBV2 and TRBJ2-2, is EPEVTQTPSHQVTQMGQEVILRCVPISNHLYFYWYRQILGQKVEFLVSFYNNEISEKSEIFDDQFSVERPDGSNFTLKIRSTKLEDSAMYFCASSGIAGGELFFGEGSRLTVL.

The chain couples TRBV9 to TRBJ2-1; 11 bases match TRBD2. Trimming took 4 bases from V and 3 from J; bases not matched to a gene: 3. The CDR3 length is 15 residues. CDR1 and CDR2 from the germline V gene are SGDLS and YYNGEE. In nucleotides, the CDR3 is TGTGCCAGCAGCATGACTAGCGGGGACTACAATGAGCAGTTCTTC. Amino acids: CASSMTSGDYNEQFF.

The chain uses TRBV29-1 and TRBJ1-1; TRBD1 might be the D (5 bases). This CDR3 comprises 11 residues. Trimming took off 8 bases at V and 5 bases at J, with 12 bases between the two ends. Germline lookup yields CDR1 SQVTM and CDR2 ANQGSEA. The CDR3 DNA is TGCAGCCCTCACGAGGGGACTGAAGCTTTCTTT. Translated: CSPHEGTEAFF.

With respect to this clone: This same CDR3 is encoded by further DNA sequences in the sample. V usage is TRBV27 and J usage is TRBJ1-5; no clear D. V shed 6 bases and J shed 0 bases, with 6 bases lying between them. The CDR3 has 13 amino acids. The germline CDR1 and CDR2 sequences are MNHEY and SMNVEV (reference sequence). CDR3 protein: CASSPDSNQPQHF. In nucleotides, the CDR3 is TGTGCCAGCAGCCCCGATAGCAATCAGCCCCAGCATTTT.

As for this clone: This specimen includes other DNA sequences encoding the same CDR3. The gene calls are TRBV7-9 and TRBJ2-1; 14 bases are shared with TRBD2. Losses at the gene ends were 5 bases for V and 9 bases for J; bases not matched to a gene: 6. Germline V lookup: CDR1 SEHNR, CDR2 FQNEAQ (reference sequence). The CDR3 totals 15 residues. The CDR3 sequence is CASSLGLAGVGEQFF. The DNA for the CDR3 is TGTGCCAGCAGCCTGGGACTAGCGGGAGTAGGTGAGCAGTTCTTC.